Below are 18 T cell receptor beta chains sequenced from a single sample in a study of long-term antiretroviral therapy in people with HIV. They ran version v3.0 of the immunoSEQ assay at survey level. Clones were sequenced by immunoSEQ multiplex PCR, and TCRdb holds only the in-frame ones, with some missing. The table has some 17,000 clones, over 60% seen once. The sequenced sample was unsorted PBMCs, obtained approximately 2.5 years before starting antiretroviral therapy. Source of these receptors: a woman aged 45-65 years with HIV.

The rearrangement joins TRBV5-1 to TRBJ1-2; possibly TRBD1 for D (6 bases). This CDR3 has 13 residues. The V end was cut by 1 base, the J end by 4 bases, with 8 bases between. The germline V gene has CDR1 SGHRS and CDR2 YFSETQ. Here the CDR3 DNA reads TGCGCCAGCAGCTTGAAGGGGGTCTATGGCTACACCTTC. This translates into CASSLKGVYGYTF.

This clone was observed once. The J gene is TRBJ2-5, the V gene TRBV20-1; D ambiguous. The CDR3 sequence is 11 residues long. Germline loops: CDR1 DFQATT, CDR2 SNEGSKA (reference sequence). In nucleotides, the CDR3 is TGCTGCACCACGTATGAGGAGACCCAGTACTTC. Translation gives CCTTYEETQYF.

V is TRBV7-9 and J is TRBJ2-2, with D possibly called TRBD1 or TRBD2 (5 bases each). From germline, CDR1 is SEHNR and CDR2 FQNEAQ (reference sequence). The CDR3 spans 15 residues. V was pared by 5 bases and J by 3 bases, with 13 bases between. The chain's CDR3 is CASSTGTGDTGELFF. The CDR3 nucleotides are TGTGCCAGCAGCACGGGGACCGGGGACACCGGGGAGCTGTTTTTT.

This rearrangement joins TRBV5-1 to TRBJ2-1; unclear D gene. The V end lost 0 bases, the J end lost 8 bases, and 15 bases lay between the germline ends. The CDR3 contains 15 residues. Per germline, CDR1 SGHRS and CDR2 YFSETQ. The CDR3 region has the DNA TGCGCCAGCAGCTTGGTAACTCCGGATGAGGATGAGCAGTTCTTC. Translation gives CASSLVTPDEDEQFF.

The V call is TRBV4-1, the J call TRBJ1-5; a possible D gene is TRBD1 (5 bases). The CDR3 is 15 residues long. Looked up from germline, CDR1 is MGHRA and CDR2 is YSYEKL. The germline V and J ends were trimmed by 1 base and 7 bases, with 14 bases remaining between them. DNA for the CDR3: TGCGCCAGCAGCCAAGTTTATCAGGGAAACCAGCCCCAGCATTTT. Protein sequence: CASSQVYQGNQPQHF.

This clone occurred once. The J gene is TRBJ2-6, the V gene TRBV6-5; D is undetermined. Trimming took off 6 bases at V and 0 bases at J, with 0 bases between the two ends. The CDR3 contains 12 residues. The germline V gene encodes CDR1 MNHEY and CDR2 SVGAGI. The CDR3 region has the DNA TGTGCCAGCAGCTCTGGGGCCAACGTCCTGACTTTC. This sequence encodes CASSSGANVLTF.

The chain couples TRBV7-2 to TRBJ2-2; the D is unclear. Germline lookup yields CDR1 SGHTA and CDR2 FQGNSA. The CDR3 is 15 residues long. Between the trimmed V and J ends, which lost 5 bases and 0 bases, there was a span of 10 bases. The CDR3 DNA reads TGTGCCAGCAGCCCTCCTTTTTCGAACACCGGGGAGCTGTTTTTT. It yields the protein CASSPPFSNTGELFF.

This clone was seen a handful of times. This chain links TRBV27 with TRBJ1-2; tentative D call: TRBD1 (5 bases). This CDR3 comprises 12 residues. Trimming took 8 bases from V and 6 from J, leaving 13 bases between them. The germline V gene has CDR1 MNHEY and CDR2 SMNVEV (reference sequence). CDR3 sequence (DNA): TGTGCCAGCCGGGGGAGCGGACATGGCTACACCTTC. Its protein is CASRGSGHGYTF.

The rearrangement joins TRBV10-3 to TRBJ2-6; 7 bases are shared with TRBD2. The germline V gene has CDR1 ENHRY and CDR2 SYGVKD. V trimming: 5 bases; J trimming: 0 bases; junction bases outside the gene matches: 7. The CDR3 is 17 amino acids. For the CDR3, the DNA is TGTGCCATCAGTCTAGCGCGGGGGAGCTCTGGGGCCAACGTCCTGACTTTC. It specifies CAISLARGSSGANVLTF.

This clone was counted once. DNA of the CDR3: TGTGCCAGTAGCAGGGATAATTCACCCCTCCACTTT. Amino acid sequence: CASSRDNSPLHF. The V gene is TRBV19, the J gene TRBJ1-6; D is perhaps TRBD1 (5 bases). Trimming removed 6 bases from V and 5 bases from J, with 5 bases in between. The CDR3 sequence is 12 residues long. The V gene's germline CDR1 is LNHDA and CDR2 SQIVND (reference sequence).

The genes are TRBV29-1 and TRBJ2-1; 9 bases align to TRBD2. The CDR3 has 15 residues. Losses at the gene ends were 3 bases for V and 5 bases for J; bases not matched to a gene: 8. Germline V gene data show CDR1 as SQVTM and CDR2 as ANQGSEA. The CDR3: CSVDPWRGGDNEQFF. The DNA of the CDR3 is TGCAGCGTTGACCCATGGCGGGGGGGGGACAATGAGCAGTTCTTC.

The chain has TRBV11-3 and TRBJ2-2; D is unclear. Germline V lookup: CDR1 SGHNT, CDR2 YENEEA. Deletions cut 2 bases from V and 4 bases from J, with 8 bases between. The CDR3 covers 14 residues. The CDR3 DNA reads as TGTGCCAGCAGCTTAATCGGTGCCACCGGGGAGCTGTTTTTT. It encodes CASSLIGATGELFF.

The chain joins TRBV7-3 to TRBJ2-2; D remains unclear. This CDR3 has 11 residues. Per germline, CDR1 SGHTA and CDR2 FQGTGA. V lost 8 bases to trimming and J lost 6 bases, with 7 bases between them. The CDR3 DNA sequence: TGTGCCAGCGGCACGGCCGGGGAGCTGTTTTTT. Amino acids: CASGTAGELFF.

V and J are TRBV5-1 and TRBJ2-7, with 8 bases lining up with TRBD1. Germline values: CDR1 SGHRS, CDR2 YFSETQ. V lost 2 bases to trimming and J lost 6 bases; unmatched junction nucleotides: 7. The CDR3 is 14 amino acids. CDR3 nucleotide sequence: TGCGCCAGCAGCTTAAGGGGAGACAGGGGCGAGCAGTACGTC. It encodes CASSLRGDRGEQYV.

J is TRBJ2-1 and V is TRBV7-2; tentatively, D is TRBD2 (7 bases). Trimming left V 5 bases short and J 6 bases short, with 14 bases between. Germline CDR1 reads SGHTA; CDR2 reads FQGNSA. The CDR3 is 14 amino acids. Written as DNA, the CDR3 is TGTGCCAGCAGCCTGTTGGGGGGGGCCAATGAGCAGTTCTTC. It encodes CASSLLGGANEQFF.

The chain employs TRBV29-1 and TRBJ1-1, with TRBD1 matching 8 bases. There are 13 residues in the CDR3. The ends lost 3 bases at V and 10 bases at J; junction bases unmatched: 10. The V gene's germline CDR1 is SQVTM and CDR2 ANQGSEA. The CDR3 here is CSVDGTGKKGAFF. The CDR3 DNA is TGCAGCGTTGACGGGACAGGTAAAAAAGGAGCTTTCTTT. The entire variable domain, with the rest obtained from reference TRBV29-1 and TRBJ1-1, is as follows: SAVISQKPSRDICQRGTSLTIQCQVDSQVTMMFWYRQQPGQSLTLIATANQGSEATYESGFVIDKFPISRPNLTFSTLTVSNMSPEDSSIYLCSVDGTGKKGAFFGQGTRLTVV.

The V call is TRBV10-1, the J call TRBJ2-3, with 8 bases lining up with TRBD2. Germline CDR1 WNHNN, CDR2 SYGVQD (reference sequence). The CDR3 has 15 amino acids. V was pared by 8 bases and J by 0 bases, with 7 bases of the junction left unmatched. The CDR3 DNA reads TGCGCCAGCGGGCCTGGCGGGGGGAGCACAGATACGCAGTATTTT. Translation: CASGPGGGSTDTQYF.

The V gene is TRBV30, the J gene TRBJ1-5, with 7 bases identical to TRBD1. V shed 3 bases, J shed 4 bases, and the junction held 3 bases outside the gene matches. CDR3 size: 13 residues. From germline, CDR1 is GTSNPN and CDR2 SVGIG (reference sequence). CDR3: CAWRGTANQPQHF. For the CDR3, the DNA is TGTGCCTGGAGGGGGACAGCAAATCAGCCCCAGCATTTT.